Presented here are 2 T cell receptor beta chains from one specimen sequenced in a study of cytomegalovirus exposure and HLA in healthy donors (dated by TCRdb to the late 2010s). Receptor amplification or capture employed the immunoSEQ multiplex PCR assay. The multiplex PCR relied on a mix of 60 forward primers for TCR Vbeta segments and 13 reverse primers for TCR Jbeta segments. In TCRdb, the immuneACCESS table is reduced to in-frame sequences with V and J assigned. These tables do not hold every clone; where another copy was compared, an unresolved V gene accounts for under half, and the others remain unexplained. This sample gives around 120,000 clones in total; approximately 70% of them show up just once. The top ten clonotypes cover about 11% of the sample. Material for sequencing was PBMCs. The source is a man aged 35 to 55 in good health and CMV-seropositive.

The rearrangement uses TRBV30 and TRBJ2-7; D is undetermined. The V gene's germline CDR1 is GTSNPN and CDR2 SVGIG (reference sequence). V was trimmed by 5 bases and J by 0 bases, leaving 11 bases between them. The CDR3 runs to 13 residues. For the CDR3, the DNA is TGTGCCTGGTTACGGGTCAACTCCTACGAGCAGTACTTC. Translated, it gives CAWLRVNSYEQYF.

The gene calls are TRBV4-1 and TRBJ2-3; D perhaps matches TRBD2 (5 bases). The CDR3 contains 15 residues. V lost 0 bases and J lost 6, with 13 bases in between. The germline V gene encodes CDR1 MGHRA and CDR2 YSYEKL. The CDR3 bases are TGCGCCAGCAGCCAAGACGCTCTAGCCTGGGATACGCAGTATTTT. Residues: CASSQDALAWDTQYF.